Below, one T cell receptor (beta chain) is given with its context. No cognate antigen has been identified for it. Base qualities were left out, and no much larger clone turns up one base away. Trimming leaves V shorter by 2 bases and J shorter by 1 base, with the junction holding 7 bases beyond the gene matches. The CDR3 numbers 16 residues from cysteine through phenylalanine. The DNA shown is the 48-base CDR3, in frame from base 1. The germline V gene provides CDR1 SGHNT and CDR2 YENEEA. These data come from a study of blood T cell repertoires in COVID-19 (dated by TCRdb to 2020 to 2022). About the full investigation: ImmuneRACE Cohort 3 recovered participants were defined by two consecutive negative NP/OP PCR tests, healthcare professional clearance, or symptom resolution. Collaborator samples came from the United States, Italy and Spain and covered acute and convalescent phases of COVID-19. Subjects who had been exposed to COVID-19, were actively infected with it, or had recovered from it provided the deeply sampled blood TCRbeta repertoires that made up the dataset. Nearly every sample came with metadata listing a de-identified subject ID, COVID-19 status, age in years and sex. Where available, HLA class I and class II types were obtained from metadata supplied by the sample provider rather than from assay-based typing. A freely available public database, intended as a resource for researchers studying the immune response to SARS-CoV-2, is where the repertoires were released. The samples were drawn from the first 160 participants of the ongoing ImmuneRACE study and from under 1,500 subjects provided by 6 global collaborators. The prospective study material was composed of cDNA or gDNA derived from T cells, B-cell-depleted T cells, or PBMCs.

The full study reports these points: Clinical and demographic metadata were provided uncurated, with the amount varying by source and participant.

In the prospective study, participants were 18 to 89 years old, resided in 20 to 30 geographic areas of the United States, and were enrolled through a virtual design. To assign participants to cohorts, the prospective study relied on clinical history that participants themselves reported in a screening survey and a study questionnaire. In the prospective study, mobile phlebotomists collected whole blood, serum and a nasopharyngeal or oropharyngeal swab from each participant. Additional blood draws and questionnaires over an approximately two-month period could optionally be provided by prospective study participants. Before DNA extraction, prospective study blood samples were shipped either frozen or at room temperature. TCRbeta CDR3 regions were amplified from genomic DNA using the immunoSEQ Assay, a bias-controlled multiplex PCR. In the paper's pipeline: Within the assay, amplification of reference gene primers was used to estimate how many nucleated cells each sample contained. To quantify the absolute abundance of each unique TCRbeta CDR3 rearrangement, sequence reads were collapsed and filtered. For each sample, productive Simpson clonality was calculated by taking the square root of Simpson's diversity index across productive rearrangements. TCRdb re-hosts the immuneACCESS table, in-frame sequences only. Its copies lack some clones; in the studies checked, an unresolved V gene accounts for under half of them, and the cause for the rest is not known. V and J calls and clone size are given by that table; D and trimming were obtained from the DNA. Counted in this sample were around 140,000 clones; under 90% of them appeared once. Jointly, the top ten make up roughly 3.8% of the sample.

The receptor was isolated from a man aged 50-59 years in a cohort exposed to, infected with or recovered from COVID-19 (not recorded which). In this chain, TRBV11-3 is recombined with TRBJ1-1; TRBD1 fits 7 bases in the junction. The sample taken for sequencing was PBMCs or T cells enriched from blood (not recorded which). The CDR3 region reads CASSLRGGQENTEAFF. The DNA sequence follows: TGTGCCAGCAGCTTAAGAGGGGGCCAAGAGAACACTGAAGCTTTCTTT.